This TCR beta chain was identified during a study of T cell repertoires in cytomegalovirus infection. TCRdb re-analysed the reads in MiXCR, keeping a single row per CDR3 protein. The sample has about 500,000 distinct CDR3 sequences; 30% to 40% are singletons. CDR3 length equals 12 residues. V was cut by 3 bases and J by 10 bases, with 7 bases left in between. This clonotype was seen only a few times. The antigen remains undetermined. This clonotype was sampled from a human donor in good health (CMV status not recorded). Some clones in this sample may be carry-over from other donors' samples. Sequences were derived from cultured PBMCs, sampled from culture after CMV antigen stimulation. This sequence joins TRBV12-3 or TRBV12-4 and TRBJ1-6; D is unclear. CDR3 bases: TGTGCCAGCAGTTTCGGTCGATCACCCCTCCACTTT. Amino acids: CASSFGRSPLHF.